This T cell receptor beta chain emerged from a study of T cell responses to AZD1222 COVID-19 vaccine. Findings of the study overall: There were repertoire samples only from the period after the peak T cell response.

V was pared by 5 bases and J by 1 base, with 18 bases between. The CDR3 runs 16 residues. Germline assignment: CDR1 MNHEY and CDR2 SMNVEV (reference sequence). The data were produced by immunoSEQ multiplex PCR, yet TCRdb's version contains in-frame clones alone and is incomplete. This table holds 120,000 to 150,000 clones, about 92% found once. In regard to this clone: As yet, its antigen is unknown.

The chain combines TRBV27 with TRBJ2-7, with D possibly matching TRBD1 (6 bases). Here the sequenced sample was peripheral blood, taken 28 days after the second AZD1222 dose. The source of this sequence is an adult who received the AZD1222 COVID-19 vaccine. In DNA form, the CDR3 reads TGTGCCAGCAGTCCACAGGGTATCGATGGTTCCTACGAGCAGTACTTC. Amino acids: CASSPQGIDGSYEQYF.